Described below is a single T cell receptor (beta chain) sequence and its context. Its antigen is as yet unknown. Primed by a sample-barcoded 5' primer and a J-beta primer mix, a second PCR proceeded for roughly 6 to 12 cycles. Individual samples furnished no less than 3 million CDR3-containing paired-end reads apiece. TCRdb itself ran the 5' RACE reads through MiXCR, one entry per CDR3 protein. The table shows approximately 2,000,000 distinct CDR3 sequences, with roughly two fifths occurring only once. The sample originates from a study of blood T cells in healthy people across ages. Turning to the study itself: Template-switching capture recovered about one barcoded beta molecule per two T cells. Study findings and constraints: Per million T cells, TCR beta diversity dropped roughly linearly as age increased.

V was clipped by 4 bases and J by 4 bases, with 11 bases between them. The germline CDR1 and CDR2 sequences are DFQATT and SNEGSKA (reference sequence). The CDR3 is 13 residues long. With each sample, at least 5.5 micrograms of total RNA were extracted. The V gene is TRBV20-1, the J gene TRBJ1-5, with D maybe TRBD1 (6 bases). This TCR was sampled from a human donor in good health. Material: blood. The CDR3 sequence is CSAKGGDNQPQHF. CDR3 sequence (DNA): TGCAGTGCTAAAGGGGGGGATAATCAGCCCCAGCATTTT.